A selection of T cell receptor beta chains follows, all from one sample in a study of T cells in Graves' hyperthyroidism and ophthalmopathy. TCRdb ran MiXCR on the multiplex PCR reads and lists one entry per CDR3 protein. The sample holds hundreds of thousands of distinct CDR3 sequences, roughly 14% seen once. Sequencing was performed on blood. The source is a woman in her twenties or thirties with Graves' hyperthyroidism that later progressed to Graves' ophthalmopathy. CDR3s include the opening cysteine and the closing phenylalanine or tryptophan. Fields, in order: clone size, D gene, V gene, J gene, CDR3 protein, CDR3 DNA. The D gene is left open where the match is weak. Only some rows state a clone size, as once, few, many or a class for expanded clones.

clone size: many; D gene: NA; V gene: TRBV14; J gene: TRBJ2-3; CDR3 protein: CASSQDYTTDTQYF; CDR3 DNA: TGTGCCAGCAGCCAAGATTACACCACAGATACGCAGTATTTT
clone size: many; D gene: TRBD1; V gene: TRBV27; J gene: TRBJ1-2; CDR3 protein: CASSGTGSHGYTF; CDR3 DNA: TGTGCCAGCAGTGGGACAGGGTCTCATGGCTACACCTTC
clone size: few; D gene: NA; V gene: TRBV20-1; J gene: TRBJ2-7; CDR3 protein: CSAREVSYEQYF; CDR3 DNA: TGCAGTGCTAGAGAGGTTTCCTACGAGCAGTACTTC
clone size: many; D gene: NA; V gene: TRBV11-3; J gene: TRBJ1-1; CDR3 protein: CASSLEGGSGRVNTEAFF; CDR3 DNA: TGTGCCAGCAGCTTAGAAGGGGGTTCGGGGAGGGTGAACACTGAAGCTTTCTTT
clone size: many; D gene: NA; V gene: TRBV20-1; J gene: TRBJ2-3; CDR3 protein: CSGINYIITDTQYF; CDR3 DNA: TGCAGTGGTATCAATTATATCATCACAGATACGCAGTATTTT
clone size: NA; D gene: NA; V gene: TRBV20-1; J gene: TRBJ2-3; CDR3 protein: CGANRQLSTDTQYF; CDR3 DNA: TGCGGTGCTAATAGACAGCTGAGCACAGATACGCAGTATTTT
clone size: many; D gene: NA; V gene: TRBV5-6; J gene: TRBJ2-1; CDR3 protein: CATHSGVNEQFF; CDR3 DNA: TGTGCCACCCATTCCGGGGTTAATGAGCAGTTCTTC
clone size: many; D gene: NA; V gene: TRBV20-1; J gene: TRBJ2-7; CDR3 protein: CSARDLRVTSSYEQYF; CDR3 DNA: TGCAGTGCTAGAGATCTACGGGTGACCAGCTCCTACGAGCAGTACTTC
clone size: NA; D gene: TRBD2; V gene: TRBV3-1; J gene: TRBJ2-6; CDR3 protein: CASSQQSGTVISGANVLTF; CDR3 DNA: TGTGCCAGCAGCCAGCAGAGCGGGACTGTGATCTCTGGGGCCAACGTCCTGACTTTC
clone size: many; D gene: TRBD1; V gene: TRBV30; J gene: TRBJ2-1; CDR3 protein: CAWKQGVIHEQFF; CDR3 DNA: TGTGCCTGGAAACAGGGGGTGATCCATGAGCAGTTCTTC
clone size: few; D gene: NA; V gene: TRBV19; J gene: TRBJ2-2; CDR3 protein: CASRSAGELFF; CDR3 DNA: TGTGCCAGTAGATCAGCCGGGGAGCTGTTTTTT
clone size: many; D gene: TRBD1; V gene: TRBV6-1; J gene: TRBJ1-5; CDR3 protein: CASREHLWTGGEVSNQPQHF; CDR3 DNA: TGTGCCAGCAGGGAACACTTATGGACAGGGGGCGAAGTGAGCAATCAGCCCCAGCATTTT
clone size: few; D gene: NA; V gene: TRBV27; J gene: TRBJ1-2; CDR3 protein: CASSPPGLRGYTF; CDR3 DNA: TGTGCCAGCAGTCCCCCCGGCCTGCGTGGCTACACCTTC
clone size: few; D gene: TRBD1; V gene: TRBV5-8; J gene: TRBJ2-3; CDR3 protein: CASSRGTGGEKDTQYF; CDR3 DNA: TGTGCCAGCAGCAGGGGGACAGGGGGCGAGAAAGATACGCAGTATTTT
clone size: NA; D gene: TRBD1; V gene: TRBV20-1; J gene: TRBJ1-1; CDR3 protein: CSTEGQLNTEAFF; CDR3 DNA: TGCAGTACGGAGGGACAGTTGAACACTGAAGCTTTCTTT
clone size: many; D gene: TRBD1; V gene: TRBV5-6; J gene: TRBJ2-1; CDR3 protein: CASSHLKGAARDEQFF; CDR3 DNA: TGTGCCAGCAGCCACCTAAAGGGGGCGGCTAGGGATGAGCAGTTCTTC
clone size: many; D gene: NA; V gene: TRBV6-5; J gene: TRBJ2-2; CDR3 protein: CASSYGPQELFF; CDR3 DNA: TGTGCCAGCAGTTACGGGCCTCAAGAGCTGTTTTTT
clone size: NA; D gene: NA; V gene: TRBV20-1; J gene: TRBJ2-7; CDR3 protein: CSAFESQGAGDEQYF; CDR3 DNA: TGCAGTGCTTTCGAGAGTCAGGGGGCGGGAGACGAGCAGTACTTC
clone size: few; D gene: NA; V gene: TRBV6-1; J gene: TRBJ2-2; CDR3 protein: CASSHPPDIVSNTGELFF; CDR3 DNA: TGTGCCAGCAGCCACCCGCCGGACATCGTTTCGAACACCGGGGAGCTGTTTTTT
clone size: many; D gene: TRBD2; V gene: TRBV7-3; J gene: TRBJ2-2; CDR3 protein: CASSQKRAGETGELFF; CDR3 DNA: TGTGCCAGCAGCCAAAAAAGGGCGGGAGAGACCGGGGAGCTGTTTTTT
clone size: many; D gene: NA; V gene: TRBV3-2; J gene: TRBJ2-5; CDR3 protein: CASSQDLTSIGETQYF; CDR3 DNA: TGTGCCAGCAGCCAAGACCTGACTAGCATAGGAGAGACCCAGTACTTC
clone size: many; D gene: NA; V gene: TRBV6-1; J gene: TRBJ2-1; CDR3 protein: CASSEMAGGTYNEQFF; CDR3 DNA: TGTGCCAGCAGTGAAATGGCAGGGGGGACCTACAATGAGCAGTTCTTC
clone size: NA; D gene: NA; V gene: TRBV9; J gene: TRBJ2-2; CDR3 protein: CASSLGDWVLGTGELFF; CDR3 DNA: TGTGCCAGCAGCTTAGGTGATTGGGTCCTAGGCACCGGGGAGCTGTTTTTT
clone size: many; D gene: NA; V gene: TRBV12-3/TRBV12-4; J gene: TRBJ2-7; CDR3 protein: CASSPAGGHYEQYF; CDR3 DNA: TGTGCCAGCAGCCCCGCTGGTGGACATTACGAGCAGTACTTC
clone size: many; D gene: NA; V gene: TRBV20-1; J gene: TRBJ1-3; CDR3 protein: CSASRPISGNTIYF; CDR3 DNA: TGCAGTGCTAGTAGGCCGATCTCTGGAAACACCATATATTTT
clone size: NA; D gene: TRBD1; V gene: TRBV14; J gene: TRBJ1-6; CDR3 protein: CASSQVKGQGVTSPLHF; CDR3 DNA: TGTGCCAGCAGCCAAGTTAAAGGACAGGGCGTAACTTCACCCCTCCACTTT
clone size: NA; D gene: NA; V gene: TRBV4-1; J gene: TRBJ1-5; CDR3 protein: CASSQDYDQPQHF; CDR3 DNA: TGCGCCAGCAGCCAAGATTACGATCAGCCCCAGCATTTT
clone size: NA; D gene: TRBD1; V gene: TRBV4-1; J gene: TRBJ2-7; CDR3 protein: CASSLSRTGIYEQYF; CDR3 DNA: TGCGCCAGCAGCCTAAGCCGGACAGGGATTTACGAGCAGTACTTC
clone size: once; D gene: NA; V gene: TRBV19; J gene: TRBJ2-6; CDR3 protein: CASSIDRYGAGANVLTF; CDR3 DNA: TGTGCCAGTAGTATAGATCGCTACGGGGCTGGGGCCAACGTCCTGACTTTC
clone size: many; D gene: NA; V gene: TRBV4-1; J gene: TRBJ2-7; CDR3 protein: CASSQVKLGRGSYEQYF; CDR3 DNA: TGCGCCAGCAGCCAAGTAAAGTTGGGCAGGGGCTCCTACGAGCAGTACTTC
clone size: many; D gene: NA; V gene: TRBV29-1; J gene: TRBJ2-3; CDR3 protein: CSTTDGGSTDTQYF; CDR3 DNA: TGCAGCACGACTGACGGCGGTAGCACAGATACGCAGTATTTT
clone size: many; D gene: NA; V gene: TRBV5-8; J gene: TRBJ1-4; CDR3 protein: CASSFAGSSDGGNEKLFF; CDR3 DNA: TGTGCCAGCAGCTTCGCGGGGAGTTCTGACGGAGGCAATGAAAAACTGTTTTTT
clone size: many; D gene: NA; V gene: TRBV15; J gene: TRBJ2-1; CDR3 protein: CATSRDGQPGEQFF; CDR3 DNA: TGTGCCACCAGCAGAGATGGGCAGCCGGGTGAGCAGTTCTTC
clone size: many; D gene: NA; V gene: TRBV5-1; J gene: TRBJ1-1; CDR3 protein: CASSLVDLNTEAFF; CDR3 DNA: TGCGCCAGCAGCTTGGTGGACTTGAACACTGAAGCTTTCTTT